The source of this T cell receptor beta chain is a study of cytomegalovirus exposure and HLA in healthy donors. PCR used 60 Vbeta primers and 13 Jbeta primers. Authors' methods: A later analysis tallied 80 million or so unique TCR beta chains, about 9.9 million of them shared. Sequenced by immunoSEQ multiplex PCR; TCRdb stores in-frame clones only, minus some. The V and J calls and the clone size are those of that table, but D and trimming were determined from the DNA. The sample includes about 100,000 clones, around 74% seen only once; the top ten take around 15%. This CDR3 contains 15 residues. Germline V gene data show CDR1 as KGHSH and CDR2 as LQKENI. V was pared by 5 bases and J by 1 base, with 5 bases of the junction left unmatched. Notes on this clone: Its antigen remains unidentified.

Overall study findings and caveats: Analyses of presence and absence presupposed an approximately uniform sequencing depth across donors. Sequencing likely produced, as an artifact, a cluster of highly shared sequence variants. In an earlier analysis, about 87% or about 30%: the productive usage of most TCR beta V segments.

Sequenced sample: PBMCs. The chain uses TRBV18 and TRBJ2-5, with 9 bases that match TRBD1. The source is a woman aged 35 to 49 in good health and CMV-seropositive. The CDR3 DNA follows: TGTGCCAGCTCATCGGGACAGGGACCCCAAGAGACCCAGTACTTC. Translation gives CASSSGQGPQETQYF. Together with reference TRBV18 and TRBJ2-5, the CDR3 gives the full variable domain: NAGVMQNPRHLVRRRGQEARLRCSPMKGHSHVYWYRQLPEEGLKFMVYLQKENIIDESGMPKERFSAEFPKEGPSILRIQQVVRGDSAAYFCASSSGQGPQETQYFGPGTRLLVL.